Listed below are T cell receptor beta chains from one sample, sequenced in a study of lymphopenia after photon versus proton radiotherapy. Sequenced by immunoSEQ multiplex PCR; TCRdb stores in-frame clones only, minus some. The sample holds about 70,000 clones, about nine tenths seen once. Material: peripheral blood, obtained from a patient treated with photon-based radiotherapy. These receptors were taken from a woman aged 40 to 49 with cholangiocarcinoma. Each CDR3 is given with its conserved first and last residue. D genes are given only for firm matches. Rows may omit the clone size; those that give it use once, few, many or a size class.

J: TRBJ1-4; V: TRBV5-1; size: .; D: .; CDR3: CASSFRGGAQEKLFF; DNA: TGCGCCAGCAGCTTTCGGGGGGGCGCTCAAGAAAAACTGTTTTTT
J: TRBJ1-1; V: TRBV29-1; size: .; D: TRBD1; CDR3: CSVEAGQGPAFF; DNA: TGCAGCGTTGAAGCCGGACAGGGCCCAGCTTTCTTT
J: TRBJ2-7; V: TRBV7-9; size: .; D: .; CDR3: CASSLRLGEQYF; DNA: TGTGCCAGCAGCTTGAGACTGGGGGAGCAGTACTTC
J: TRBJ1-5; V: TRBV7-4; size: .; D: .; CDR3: CASSLTPRDNQPQHF; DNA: TGTGCCAGCAGCTTAACTCCCAGGGATAATCAGCCCCAGCATTTT
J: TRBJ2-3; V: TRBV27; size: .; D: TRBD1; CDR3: CASSPTTDRGADTQYF; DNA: TGTGCCAGCAGTCCGACGACCGACAGGGGCGCAGATACGCAGTATTTT
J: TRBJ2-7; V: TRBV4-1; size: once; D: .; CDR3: CASSRGLVGEQYF; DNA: TGCGCCAGCAGCCGGGGACTGGTCGGCGAGCAGTACTTC
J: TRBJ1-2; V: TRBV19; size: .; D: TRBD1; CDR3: CASSRIPGQGSGYTF; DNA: TGTGCCAGTAGTCGTATACCGGGACAGGGGTCTGGCTACACCTTC
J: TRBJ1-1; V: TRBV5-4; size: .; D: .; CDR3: CAGGDAKRNTEAFF; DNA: TGTGCCGGGGGGGACGCCAAACGGAACACTGAAGCTTTCTTT
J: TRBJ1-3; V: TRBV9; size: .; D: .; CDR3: CASSVDGDFAGNTIYF; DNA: TGTGCCAGCAGCGTAGATGGAGATTTTGCTGGAAACACCATATATTTT
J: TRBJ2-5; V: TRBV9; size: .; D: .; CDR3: CASSPRLGSETQYF; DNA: TGTGCCAGCAGCCCGCGACTAGGTAGCGAGACCCAGTACTTC
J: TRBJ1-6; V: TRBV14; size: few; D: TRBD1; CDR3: CASSFQGARYSPLHF; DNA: TGTGCCAGCAGCTTCCAGGGGGCGAGGTATTCACCCCTCCACTTT
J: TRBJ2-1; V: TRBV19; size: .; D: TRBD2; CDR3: CASSHSGTVNEQFF; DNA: TGTGCCAGTAGTCATAGCGGGACGGTCAATGAGCAGTTCTTC
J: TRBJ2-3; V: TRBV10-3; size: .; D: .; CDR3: CAISESTEGLFGADTQYF; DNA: TGTGCCATCAGTGAGTCGACCGAGGGCCTATTCGGAGCAGATACGCAGTATTTT
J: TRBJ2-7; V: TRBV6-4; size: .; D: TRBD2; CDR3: CASTFPGLASHEQYF; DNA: TGTGCCAGCACTTTCCCGGGACTAGCATCTCACGAGCAGTACTTC
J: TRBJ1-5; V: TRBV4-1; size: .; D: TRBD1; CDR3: CASSQDRAGGQPQHF; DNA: TGCGCCAGCAGCCAAGATCGGGCAGGGGGTCAGCCCCAGCATTTT
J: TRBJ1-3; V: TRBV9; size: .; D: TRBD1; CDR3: CASSVLGQDSGNTIYF; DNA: TGTGCCAGCAGCGTATTAGGACAGGATTCTGGAAACACCATATATTTT
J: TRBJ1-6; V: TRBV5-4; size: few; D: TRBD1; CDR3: CASSLTGGRSPLHF; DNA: TGTGCCAGCAGTCTGACAGGGGGTAGGTCACCCCTCCACTTT